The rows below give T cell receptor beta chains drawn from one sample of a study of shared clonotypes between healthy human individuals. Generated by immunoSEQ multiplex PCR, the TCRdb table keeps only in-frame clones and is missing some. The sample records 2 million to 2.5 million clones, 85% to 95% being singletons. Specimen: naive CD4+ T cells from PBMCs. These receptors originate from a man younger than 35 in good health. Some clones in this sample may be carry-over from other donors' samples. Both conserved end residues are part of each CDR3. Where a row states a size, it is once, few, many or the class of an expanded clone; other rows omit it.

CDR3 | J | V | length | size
CASRSGGEQYF | TRBJ2-7 | TRBV28 | 11 | NA
CASRKTGSHQPQHF | TRBJ1-5 | TRBV6-5 | 14 | NA
CASSPPTGQGAPETQYF | TRBJ2-5 | TRBV18 | 17 | NA
CASSRSSETNEQFF | TRBJ2-1 | TRBV18 | 14 | once
CASSQSHARRAHSNQPQHF | TRBJ1-5 | TRBV23-1 | 19 | NA
CASSRAGGADTIYF | TRBJ1-3 | TRBV27 | 14 | NA
CASSSGGTNEKLFF | TRBJ1-4 | TRBV5-5 | 14 | NA
CASSSGAATNEKLFF | TRBJ1-4 | TRBV6-5 | 15 | NA
CASSFTARGPGDEQYF | TRBJ2-7 | TRBV27 | 16 | NA
CASRVDGDEQYF | TRBJ2-7 | TRBV2 | 12 | NA
CASSLEFTGNQPQHF | TRBJ1-5 | TRBV7-2 | 15 | NA
CASSLQGMNTEAFF | TRBJ1-1 | TRBV18 | 14 | NA
CASRTGSTEAFF | TRBJ1-1 | TRBV11-2 | 12 | NA
CASSAQDRGYHEQYF | TRBJ2-7 | TRBV19 | 15 | once
CASSKDRGTGTGELFF | TRBJ2-2 | TRBV5-5 | 16 | NA
CATSPRGKGSYEQYF | TRBJ2-7 | TRBV15 | 15 | NA
CASSLGETQYF | TRBJ2-5 | TRBV28 | 11 | few
CASSLWAGSGPANTGELFF | TRBJ2-2 | TRBV11-2 | 19 | NA
CASSLASGTPGTQYF | TRBJ2-5 | TRBV5-1 | 15 | once
CASSRRDKNTGELFF | TRBJ2-2 | TRBV7-2 | 15 | NA
CATSRERGANTGELFF | TRBJ2-2 | TRBV15 | 16 | NA
CASSFDGQETQYF | TRBJ2-5 | TRBV27 | 13 | NA
CASSQTQGDTQYF | TRBJ2-3 | TRBV4-1 | 13 | once
CASSLDPGSRYEQYF | TRBJ2-7 | TRBV5-5 | 15 | NA
CASSSGQGFNYGYTF | TRBJ1-2 | TRBV18 | 15 | NA
CASSLEPAGPLSEQYF | TRBJ2-7 | TRBV7-2 | 16 | NA
CASSTGQGFRVRETQYF | TRBJ2-5 | TRBV5-1 | 17 | NA
CASSNLAGHTGELFF | TRBJ2-2 | TRBV9 | 15 | NA
CASSFGTPAYEQYF | TRBJ2-7 | TRBV7-9 | 14 | NA
CASSLGATNYGYTF | TRBJ1-2 | TRBV11-2 | 14 | once
CASSQGDGYTF | TRBJ1-2 | TRBV7-9 | 11 | NA
CASSLGGGGFEKLFF | TRBJ1-4 | TRBV28 | 15 | NA
CASSSLDGGDSYEQYF | TRBJ2-7 | TRBV11-2 | 16 | NA
CASSLATTQGNTGELFF | TRBJ2-2 | TRBV7-9 | 17 | NA
CASIGGRGYEKLFF | TRBJ1-4 | TRBV6-6 | 14 | NA
CASSWRDRDYEQYF | TRBJ2-7 | TRBV18 | 14 | NA
CASSLIQANTEAFF | TRBJ1-1 | TRBV4-2 | 14 | NA
CSVEQGEAFF | TRBJ1-1 | TRBV29-1 | 10 | few
CASSLEGVGDNEQFF | TRBJ2-1 | TRBV11-2 | 15 | NA
CASSLPVGLAGVNEQFF | TRBJ2-1 | TRBV28 | 17 | NA
CASSPTTGINEKLFF | TRBJ1-4 | TRBV7-7 | 15 | NA
CASGLSGSGGTQYF | TRBJ2-5 | TRBV12-5 | 14 | NA
CSVVSRADQTSPNEQFF | TRBJ2-1 | TRBV29-1 | 17 | NA
CASSKGRVWQAFF | TRBJ1-1 | TRBV21-1 | 13 | NA
CASREGDTEAFF | TRBJ1-1 | TRBV6-5 | 12 | NA
CASTRFDPLLAEKETQYF | TRBJ2-5 | TRBV5-1 | 18 | once
CASSLRTSGNEQYF | TRBJ2-7 | TRBV11-2 | 14 | NA
CASSYSRDRGNQPQHF | TRBJ1-5 | TRBV6-6 | 16 | NA
CASSQALGANVLTF | TRBJ2-6 | TRBV4-2 | 14 | NA
CASSEYRAGPSGNTIYF | TRBJ1-3 | TRBV25-1 | 17 | few
CASSQGLADTYEQYF | TRBJ2-7 | TRBV4-2 | 15 | NA
CSVVEGPGNTIYF | TRBJ1-3 | TRBV29-1 | 13 | NA
CASSNRGTGGTYEQYF | TRBJ2-7 | TRBV2 | 16 | NA